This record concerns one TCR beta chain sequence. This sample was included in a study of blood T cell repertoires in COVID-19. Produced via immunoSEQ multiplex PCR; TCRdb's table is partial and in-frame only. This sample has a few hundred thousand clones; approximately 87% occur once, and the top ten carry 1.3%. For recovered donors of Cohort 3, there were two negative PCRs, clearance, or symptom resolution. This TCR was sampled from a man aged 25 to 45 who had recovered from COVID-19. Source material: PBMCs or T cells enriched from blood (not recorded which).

CDR3 region: CATSRVPEFGTEAFF. CDR3 in DNA: TGTGCCACCAGCAGAGTCCCGGAGTTTGGAACTGAAGCTTTCTTT. J is TRBJ1-1 and V is TRBV15; no clear D gene. Germline CDR1 and CDR2: LNHNV and YYDKDF (reference sequence). The CDR3 is 15 residues long. The germline V and J ends were trimmed by 1 base and 5 bases, with 14 bases remaining between them.